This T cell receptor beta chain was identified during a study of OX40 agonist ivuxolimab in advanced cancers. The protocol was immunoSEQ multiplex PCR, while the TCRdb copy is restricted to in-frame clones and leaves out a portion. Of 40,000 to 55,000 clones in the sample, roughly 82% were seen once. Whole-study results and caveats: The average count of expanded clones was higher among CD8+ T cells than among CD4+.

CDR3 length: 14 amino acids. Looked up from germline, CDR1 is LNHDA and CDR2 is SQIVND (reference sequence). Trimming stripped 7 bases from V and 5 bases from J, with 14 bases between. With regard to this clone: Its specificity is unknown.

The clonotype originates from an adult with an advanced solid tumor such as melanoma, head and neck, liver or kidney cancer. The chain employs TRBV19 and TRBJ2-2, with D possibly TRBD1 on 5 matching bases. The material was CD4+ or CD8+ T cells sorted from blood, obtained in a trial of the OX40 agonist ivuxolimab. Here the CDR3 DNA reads TGTGCCAGTACCACTTGGGGCCGTACCGGGGAGCTGTTTTTT. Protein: CASTTWGRTGELFF.